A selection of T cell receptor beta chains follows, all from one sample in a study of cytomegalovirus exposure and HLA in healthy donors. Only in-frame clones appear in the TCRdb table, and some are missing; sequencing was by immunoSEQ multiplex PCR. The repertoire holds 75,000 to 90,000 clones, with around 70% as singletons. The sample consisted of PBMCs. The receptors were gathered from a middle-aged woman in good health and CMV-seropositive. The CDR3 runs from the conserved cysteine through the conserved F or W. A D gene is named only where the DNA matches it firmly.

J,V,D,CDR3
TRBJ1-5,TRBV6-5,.,CASRGEGGNQPQHF
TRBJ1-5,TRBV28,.,CASRPGILSNQPQHF
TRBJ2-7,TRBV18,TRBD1,CASSPGTEGEQYF
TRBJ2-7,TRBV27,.,CASSSAGQIYEQYF
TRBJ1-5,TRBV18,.,CASSPGVRQINQPQHF
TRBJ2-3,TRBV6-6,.,CASSYSITFTDTQYF
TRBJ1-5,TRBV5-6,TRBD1,CASSLSDRTNQPQHF
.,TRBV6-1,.,CASSVTAVAAYEQYF
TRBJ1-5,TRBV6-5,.,CASSYNRDQPQHF
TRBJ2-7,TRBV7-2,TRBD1,CASSSGWRDRGSYEQYF
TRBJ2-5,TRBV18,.,CASSPEETQYF
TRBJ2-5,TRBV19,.,CASSMKSGTRGETQYF
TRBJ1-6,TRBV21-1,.,CASSKLNGQIISSYNSPLHF
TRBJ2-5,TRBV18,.,CASSPRQIQETQYF
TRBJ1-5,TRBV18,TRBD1,CASSPLGGTDYQPQHF
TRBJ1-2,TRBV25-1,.,CASSAQANSYGYTF
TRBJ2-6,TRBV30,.,CAWSPFAGANVLTF
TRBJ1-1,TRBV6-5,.,CASSYTGKNTEAFF
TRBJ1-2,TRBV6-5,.,CASREHITGNYGYTF
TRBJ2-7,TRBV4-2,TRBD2,CASSQDPASGAINF
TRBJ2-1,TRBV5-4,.,CASSLGWNEQFF
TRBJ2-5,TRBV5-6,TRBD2,CASSLLGGDQETQYF